What follows are 17 T cell receptor beta chains derived from one specimen sequenced in a study of blood T cells in healthy people across ages. A second PCR, run for about 7 to 11 cycles, used a sample-barcoded 5' primer plus a J-beta primer mix. TCRdb re-called the 5' RACE reads with MiXCR, one entry per CDR3 protein. The sample consists of more than 700,000 distinct CDR3 sequences, about 42% of them appearing once. The sequencing sample was made of blood. Source of these receptors: a man older than 75 in good health.

This chain connects TRBV4-3 to TRBJ2-3; 8 positions match TRBD2. V shed 4 bases, J shed 5 bases, and the junction held 5 bases outside the gene matches. CDR3 size: 14 residues. CDR1 and CDR2 (germline): LGHNA, YSLEER. The CDR3 here is CASSPGLARDTQYF. CDR3 sequence (DNA): TGCGCCAGCAGCCCCGGACTAGCTAGAGATACGCAGTATTTT.

This clonotype was counted between two and nine times. This sequence joins TRBV20-1 and TRBJ2-1, with 12 bases lining up with TRBD2. Germline CDR1 DFQATT, CDR2 SNEGSKA (reference sequence). This CDR3 has 15 residues. V lost 6 bases to trimming and J lost 6 bases; unmatched junction nucleotides: 9. The CDR3 DNA reads as TGCAGTGCCCCAAGTGGGACTAGCGGGTCCAATGAGCAGTTCTTC. This translates into CSAPSGTSGSNEQFF.

The rearrangement links TRBV9 to TRBJ2-7; the D is unclear. Trimming removed 0 bases from V and 6 bases from J, with 10 bases in between. The germline CDR1 and CDR2 sequences are SGDLS and YYNGEE. There are 13 residues in the CDR3. The CDR3 is CASSVEPGLEQYF. CDR3 sequence (DNA): TGTGCCAGCAGCGTAGAACCCGGGCTCGAGCAGTACTTC.

The chain uses TRBV7-3 and TRBJ1-4; D uncertain. Per germline, CDR1 SGHTA and CDR2 FQGTGA. Trimming removed 1 base from V and 3 bases from J, with 9 bases in between. CDR3 length: 15 amino acids. The CDR3 loop reads CASSLSGEANEKLFF. CDR3 coding DNA: TGTGCCAGCAGCTTAAGCGGGGAAGCTAATGAAAAACTGTTTTTT.

There are a few counts of this clonotype. This chain joins TRBV3-1 and TRBJ2-1, with TRBD2 matching over 13 bases. The DNA end is a closer match to TRBJ2-7, so the J assignment may be wrong. Germline values: CDR1 LGHDT, CDR2 YNNKEL (reference sequence). The CDR3 has 16 amino acids. CDR3 residues: CASSQDRTSGRNEQYF. DNA for the CDR3: TGTGCCAGCAGCCAAGACAGGACTAGCGGGAGAAATGAGCAGTACTTC.

The chain combines TRBV20-1 with TRBJ2-7, with TRBD1 identical over 9 bases. The CDR3 runs to 15 residues. Trimming removed 4 bases from V and 3 bases from J; junction bases left unmatched: 10. The germline V gene has CDR1 DFQATT and CDR2 SNEGSKA (reference sequence). The CDR3 reads CSATGARQGVYEQYF. Here the CDR3 DNA reads TGCAGTGCTACCGGGGCCCGACAGGGGGTCTACGAGCAGTACTTC.

For this clonotype: This may be a read error: a much more frequent sequence differs by one nucleotide. The chain's CDR3 is CASSLMTGESSYEQYF. The CDR3 DNA reads TGTGCCAGCAGCCTTATGACAGGGGAGAGCTCCTACGAGCAGTACTTC. V is TRBV12-3 or TRBV12-4 and J is TRBJ2-7; 8 nucleotides line up with TRBD1. CDR3 size: 16 residues. J lost 0 bases, V lost 6 bases, and 10 bases had no gene match.

This clonotype turned up a few times. The chain joins TRBV5-1 to TRBJ2-1; D possibly corresponds to TRBD2 (6 bases). V was trimmed by 7 bases and J by 12 bases, leaving 20 bases between them. Germline lookup yields CDR1 SGHRS and CDR2 YFSETQ. The CDR3 spans 13 residues. In DNA form, the CDR3 reads TGCGCCAGCTCCCTAGCGTCTGAGGAATGGCAGTTCTTC. This gives the protein CASSLASEEWQFF.

The chain links TRBV19 to TRBJ2-1, with TRBD2 identical over 8 bases. This CDR3 comprises 13 residues. Germline assignment: CDR1 LNHDA and CDR2 SQIVND (reference sequence). Trimming removed 3 bases from V and 11 bases from J; junction bases left unmatched: 6. In nucleotides, the CDR3 is TGTGCCAGTAGTATGTTCCGGGAGGGTCAGCAGTTCTTC. Protein product: CASSMFREGQQFF.

The chain employs TRBV27 and TRBJ2-3; no clear D gene. The CDR3 covers 16 residues. Germline CDR1 and CDR2: MNHEY and SMNVEV (reference sequence). Trimming removed 5 bases at V and 4 bases at J, with 19 bases between. The CDR3 protein is CASSQRPYMLSDTQYF. The CDR3, as DNA: TGTGCCAGCAGTCAGAGGCCGTACATGTTGTCAGATACGCAGTATTTT.

This clonotype was detected only a few times. The chain recombines TRBV29-1 with TRBJ2-1, with D possibly TRBD2 on 7 matching bases. Germline V gives CDR1 SQVTM, CDR2 ANQGSEA. The germline V and J ends were trimmed by 2 bases and 6 bases, with 14 bases remaining between them. CDR3 length: 14 residues. The DNA for the CDR3 is TGCAGCGTTGAAAGGGGGACTAACTGCAATGAGCAGTTCTTC. Residues: CSVERGTNCNEQFF.

This clonotype was counted between two and nine times. CDR3 nucleotide sequence: TGTGCCAGCAGTCCCCTCGGAGGATTCAATGAGCAGTTCTTC. This codes for CASSPLGGFNEQFF. The chain couples TRBV25-1 to TRBJ2-1; a weak D match, TRBD2 (5 bases). The CDR3 is 14 residues long. Per germline, CDR1 MGHDK and CDR2 SYGVNS. The V end lost 5 bases, the J end lost 6 bases, and 14 bases lay between the germline ends.

This clonotype was counted at least ten times. V usage is TRBV5-1 and J usage is TRBJ2-1, with 11 bases that match TRBD2. The CDR3 runs to 15 residues. CDR1 SGHRS and CDR2 YFSETQ come from the germline V gene. V dropped 0 bases and J dropped 8; count of bases not matched to a gene: 4. The CDR3 spells CASSLVAGGYDEQFF. The CDR3 coding sequence is TGCGCCAGCAGCTTGGTAGCGGGAGGGTATGATGAGCAGTTCTTC.

J is TRBJ1-3 and V is TRBV7-2, with D unresolved. Trimming pared 1 base from V and 0 bases from J, leaving 10 bases between. CDR1 is SGHTA and CDR2 is FQGNSA in the germline V gene. The CDR3 has 16 amino acids. The CDR3 nucleotides are TGTGCCAGCAGCTTAGTAGCAGTACTCTCTGGAAACACCATATATTTT. Protein: CASSLVAVLSGNTIYF.

Ten or more counts support this clonotype. The chain is built from TRBV6-1 and TRBJ1-4, with D uncertain. The CDR3 totals 14 residues. Germline CDR1 reads MNHNS; CDR2 reads SASEGT. Trimming pared 6 bases from V and 4 bases from J, leaving 12 bases between. The CDR3 DNA reads TGTGCCAGCAGCGGCCTACGGAGTAATGAAAAACTGTTTTTT. It encodes CASSGLRSNEKLFF.

Points on this clonotype: A read error may be the cause here, since a much bigger clone is one base away. The chain combines TRBV6-5 with TRBJ2-3; 7 positions match TRBD1. The CDR3 runs 13 residues. Germline V CDR1 and CDR2: MNHEY, SVGAGI. The CDR3 reads CASRSPGTDTRYF. DNA for the CDR3: TGTGCCAGCAGATCACCAGGGACAGATACGCGGTATTTT.

Of note for this clonotype: A much bigger clone sits one base away, suggesting this may be a read error. The gene calls are TRBV12-3 or TRBV12-4 and TRBJ2-3, with D possibly matching TRBD2 (5 bases). The CDR3 is made up of 13 amino acids. The V and J ends lost 4 bases and 1 base respectively, with 6 bases between them. DNA for the CDR3: TGTGCCAGCAGTTGGACTCGCACAGATACGCAGTATTTT. It translates to CASSWTRTDTQYF.